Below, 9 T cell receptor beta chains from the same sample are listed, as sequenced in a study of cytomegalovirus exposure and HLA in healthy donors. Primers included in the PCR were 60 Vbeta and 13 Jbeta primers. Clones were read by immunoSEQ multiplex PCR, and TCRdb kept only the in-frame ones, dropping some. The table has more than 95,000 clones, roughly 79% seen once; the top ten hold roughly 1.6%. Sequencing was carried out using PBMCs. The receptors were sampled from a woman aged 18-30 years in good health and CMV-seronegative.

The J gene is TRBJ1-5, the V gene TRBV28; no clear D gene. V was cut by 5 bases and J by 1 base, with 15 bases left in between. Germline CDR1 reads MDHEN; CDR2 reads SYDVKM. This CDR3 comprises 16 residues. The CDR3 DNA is TGTGCCAGCAGTCCCTCCGCGGCCTCGAGCAATCAGCCCCAGCATTTT. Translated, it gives CASSPSAASSNQPQHF.

The CDR3 DNA is TGCGCCAGCAGCCTCATAGCCGGGGAGCAGTTCTTC. Protein: CASSLIAGEQFF. This sequence joins TRBV4-1 and TRBJ2-1; D not resolved. The CDR3 runs 12 residues. From germline, CDR1 is MGHRA and CDR2 YSYEKL. Trimming pared 4 bases from V and 10 bases from J, leaving 11 bases between.

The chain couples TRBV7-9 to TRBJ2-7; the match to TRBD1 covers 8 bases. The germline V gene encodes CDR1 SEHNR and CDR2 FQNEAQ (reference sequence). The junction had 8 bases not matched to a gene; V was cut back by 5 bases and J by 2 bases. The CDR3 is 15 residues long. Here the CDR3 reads CASSAAGQGAYEQYF. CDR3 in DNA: TGTGCCAGCAGCGCGGCCGGACAGGGTGCCTACGAGCAGTACTTC.

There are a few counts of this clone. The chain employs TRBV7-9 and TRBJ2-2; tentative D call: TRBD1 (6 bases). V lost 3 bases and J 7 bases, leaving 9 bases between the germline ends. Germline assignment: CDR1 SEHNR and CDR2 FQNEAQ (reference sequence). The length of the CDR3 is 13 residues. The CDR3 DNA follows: TGTGCCAGCAGCTTTCCAGGGGACGGGGAGCTGTTTTTT. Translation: CASSFPGDGELFF.

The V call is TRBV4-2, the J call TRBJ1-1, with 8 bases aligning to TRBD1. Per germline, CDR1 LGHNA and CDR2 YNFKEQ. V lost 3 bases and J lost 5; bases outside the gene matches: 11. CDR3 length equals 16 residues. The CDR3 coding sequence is TGTGCCAGCAGCCAGATACAGGGGGAGGTATTTACTGAAGCTTTCTTT. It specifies CASSQIQGEVFTEAFF.

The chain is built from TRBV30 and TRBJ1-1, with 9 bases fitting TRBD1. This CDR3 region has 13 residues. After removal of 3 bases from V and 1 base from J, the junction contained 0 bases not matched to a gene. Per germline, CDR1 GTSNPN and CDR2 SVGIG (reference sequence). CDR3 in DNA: TGTGCCTGGAGGACAGGGGGGAACACTGAAGCTTTCTTT. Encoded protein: CAWRTGGNTEAFF.

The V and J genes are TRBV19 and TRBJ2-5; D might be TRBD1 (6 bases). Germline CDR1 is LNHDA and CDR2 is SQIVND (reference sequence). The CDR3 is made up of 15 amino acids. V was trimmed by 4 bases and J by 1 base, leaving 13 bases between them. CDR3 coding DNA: TGTGCCAGTAGTAGGGGGCAGGACCTCCAAGAGACCCAGTACTTC. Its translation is CASSRGQDLQETQYF.

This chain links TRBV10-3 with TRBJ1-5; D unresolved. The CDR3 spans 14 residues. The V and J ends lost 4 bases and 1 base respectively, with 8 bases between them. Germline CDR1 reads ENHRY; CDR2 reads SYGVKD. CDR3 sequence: CAISGLASNQPQHF. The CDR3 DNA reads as TGTGCCATCAGTGGATTGGCCAGCAATCAGCCCCAGCATTTT.

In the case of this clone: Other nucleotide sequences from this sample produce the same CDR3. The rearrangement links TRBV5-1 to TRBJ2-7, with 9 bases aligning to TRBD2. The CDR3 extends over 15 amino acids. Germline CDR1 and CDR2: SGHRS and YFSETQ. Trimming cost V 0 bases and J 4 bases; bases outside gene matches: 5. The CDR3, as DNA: TGCGCCAGCAGCTTGGGTGCGGGGGGGAGTTACGAGCAGTACTTC. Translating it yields CASSLGAGGSYEQYF.